This T cell receptor (beta chain) was sequenced for a study of cytomegalovirus exposure and HLA in healthy donors. Vbeta (60) and Jbeta (13) primers were used in the PCR. The assay was immunoSEQ multiplex PCR, and TCRdb's table has in-frame clones only and misses some. The sample has some 90,000 clones, approximately 80% seen once. Deletions cut 6 bases from V and 4 bases from J, with 18 bases between. The CDR3 totals 15 residues. Germline V lookup: CDR1 MNHNS, CDR2 SASEGT. What was sequenced was PBMCs. The clonotype comes from a man aged 25-45 years in good health and CMV-seronegative. The rearrangement links TRBV6-1 to TRBJ2-5; tentative D call: TRBD1 (6 bases). CDR3 bases: TGTGCCAGCAGATCCCCGGGACAACGTTTAGAGACCCAGTACTTC. It codes for CASRSPGQRLETQYF.